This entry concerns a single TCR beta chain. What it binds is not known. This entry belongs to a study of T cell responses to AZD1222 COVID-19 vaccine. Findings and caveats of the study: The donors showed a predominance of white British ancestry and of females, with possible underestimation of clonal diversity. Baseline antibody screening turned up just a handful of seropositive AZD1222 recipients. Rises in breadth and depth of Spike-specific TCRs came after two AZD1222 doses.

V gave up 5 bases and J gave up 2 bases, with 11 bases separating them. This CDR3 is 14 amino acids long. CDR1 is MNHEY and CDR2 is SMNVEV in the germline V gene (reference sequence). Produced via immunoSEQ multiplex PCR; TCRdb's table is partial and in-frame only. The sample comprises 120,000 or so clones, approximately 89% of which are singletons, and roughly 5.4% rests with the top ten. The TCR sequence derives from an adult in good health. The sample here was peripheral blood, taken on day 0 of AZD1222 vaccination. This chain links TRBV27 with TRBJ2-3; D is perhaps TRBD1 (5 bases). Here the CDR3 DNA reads TGTGCCAGCAGTCCCCGGACATTCACAGATACGCAGTATTTT. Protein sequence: CASSPRTFTDTQYF.